The T cell receptor beta chain under discussion was sequenced for a study of OX40 agonist ivuxolimab in advanced cancers. Looking at the study overall: A diagnosis of hepatocellular carcinoma, melanoma, renal cell or head and neck cancer was present in dose-escalation patients. The eligibility criteria allowed prior anti-PD-1, anti-PD-L1 or anti-CTLA-4 therapy, and 40% had some.

In germline, CDR1 is SQVTM, CDR2 ANQGSEA. The CDR3 runs to 15 residues. Trimming took off 0 bases at V and 4 bases at J, with 15 bases between the two ends. Here immunoSEQ multiplex PCR was the method, and the copy in TCRdb shows in-frame clones only, minus some. Here the sample spans some 60,000 clones, roughly 85% being singletons. Autoimmune disease history or systemic immunosuppression disqualified patients. This TCR was sampled from an adult with an advanced solid tumor such as melanoma, head and neck, liver or kidney cancer. The chain couples TRBV29-1 to TRBJ1-2; D might be TRBD1 (5 bases). The sample here was CD4+ or CD8+ T cells sorted from blood, taken in a trial of the OX40 agonist ivuxolimab. This CDR3 is CSVEDLDWGTYGYTF. The CDR3 DNA is TGCAGCGTTGAAGATCTTGACTGGGGGACCTATGGCTACACCTTC.